Each of the 27 T cell receptor beta chains below was sequenced from the same sample in a study of blood T cell repertoires in COVID-19. TCRdb keeps only in-frame clones here, not all; method: immunoSEQ multiplex PCR. The data contain over 250,000 clones, around 90% of them singletons. The sample was peripheral blood. These TCRs come from a man in his fifties or sixties with acute or convalescent COVID-19.

The V and J genes are TRBV12-5 and TRBJ2-5; D unresolved. V lost 5 bases and J lost 1, with 8 bases in between. CDR1 is LGHNT, CDR2 FRNRAP, per germline. CDR3 length: 13 amino acids. The CDR3 region is CASGIGGQETQYF. Written as DNA, the CDR3 is TGTGCTAGTGGTATCGGCGGCCAAGAGACCCAGTACTTC.

The CDR3 sequence: CASSRGGTLNTEAFF. As DNA, the CDR3 is TGTGCCAGCAGCAGGGGGGGAACCCTGAACACTGAAGCTTTCTTT. The chain is built from TRBV5-6 and TRBJ1-1; D possibly corresponds to TRBD1 (6 bases). Looked up from germline, CDR1 is SGHDT and CDR2 is YYEEEE. V lost 4 bases to trimming and J lost 0 bases, with 13 bases between them. The CDR3 is made up of 15 amino acids.

V gene TRBV5-1 combines with J gene TRBJ2-3, with D possibly matching TRBD1 (5 bases). CDR1 is SGHRS, CDR2 YFSETQ, per germline. The CDR3 has 14 residues. V lost 4 bases, J lost 2 bases, and 11 bases lay in between. The DNA of the CDR3 is TGCGCCAGCAGCCCAGACAGACCCACAGATACGCAGTATTTT. Translating gives CASSPDRPTDTQYF.

This clone is a singleton in its sample. V gene TRBV27 combines with J gene TRBJ2-6; D remains unclear. The V end lost 2 bases, the J end lost 2 bases, and 7 bases lay between the germline ends. CDR1 is MNHEY, CDR2 SMNVEV, per germline (reference sequence). This CDR3 region has 15 residues. CDR3 sequence reads: CASSLISPGANVLTF. CDR3 coding DNA: TGTGCCAGCAGTTTAATATCCCCTGGGGCCAACGTCCTGACTTTC.

V is TRBV19 and J is TRBJ2-4; D might be TRBD1 (6 bases). Germline lookup yields CDR1 LNHDA and CDR2 SQIVND (reference sequence). Trimming removed 11 bases from V and 9 bases from J, with 20 bases in between. The CDR3 has 13 amino acids. The CDR3, as DNA: TGTGCCGGTTCGACAGGAGCAAAGGGCATTCAGTACTTC. It encodes CAGSTGAKGIQYF.

The chain employs TRBV9 and TRBJ1-6; D gene ambiguous. Germline lookup yields CDR1 SGDLS and CDR2 YYNGEE. The CDR3 length is 10 residues. Trimming stripped 0 bases from V and 16 bases from J, with 5 bases between. This CDR3 is CASSVAPLHF. For the CDR3, the DNA is TGTGCCAGCAGCGTAGCCCCACTCCACTTT. Together with reference TRBV9 and TRBJ1-6, the CDR3 gives the full variable domain: DSGVTQTPKHLITATGQRVTLRCSPRSGDLSVYWYQQSLDQGLQFLIQYYNGEERAKGNILERFSAQQFPDLHSELNLSSLELGDSALYFCASSVAPLHFGNGTRLTVT.

About this clone itself: In the same sample, other DNA sequences code for this CDR3. As DNA, the CDR3 is TGTGCCAGCAGCGACGGACAGGGGTACCAGCCCCAGCATTTT. Its protein is CASSDGQGYQPQHF. The V gene is TRBV2, the J gene TRBJ1-5, with 9 bases that match TRBD1. With V trimmed by 6 bases and J by 7 bases, 7 bases remained unmatched. The germline CDR1 and CDR2 sequences are SNHLY and FYNNEI. The CDR3 totals 14 residues.

This chain connects TRBV4-2 to TRBJ1-2; 7 positions agree with TRBD1. V trimming: 4 bases; J trimming: 6 bases; junction bases outside the gene matches: 11. CDR3 length: 15 amino acids. Germline CDR1 LGHNA, CDR2 YNFKEQ. The CDR3 region has the DNA TGTGCCAGCAGCCGGGAAGGGGGACAGATGCATGGCTACACCTTC. The encoded protein is CASSREGGQMHGYTF.

The rearrangement links TRBV11-2 to TRBJ2-7, with D possibly being TRBD2 (6 bases). V was clipped by 1 base and J by 5 bases, with 12 bases between them. The length of the CDR3 is 14 residues. Germline V gives CDR1 SGHAT, CDR2 FQNNGV. The CDR3 DNA reads as TGTGCCAGCAGCTTAGCGGGGAGGAACGACGAGCAGTACTTC. Translation gives CASSLAGRNDEQYF.

The chain joins TRBV6-5 to TRBJ1-6; D not certain. The V end was cut by 3 bases, the J end by 8 bases, with 11 bases between. The CDR3 loop spans 14 amino acids. CDR1 is MNHEY and CDR2 is SVGAGI in the germline V gene. The CDR3 DNA reads as TGTGCCAGCAGTTATTTCTTCCAGGATTCACCCCTCCACTTT. Its translation: CASSYFFQDSPLHF.

This sequence joins TRBV18 and TRBJ2-1; 10 bases map to TRBD2. In germline, CDR1 is KGHSH, CDR2 LQKENI. The CDR3 is made up of 16 amino acids. V lost 0 bases, J lost 8 bases, and 7 bases stayed unmatched. The CDR3 spells CASSPPWLAGVDEQFF. The CDR3 DNA is TGTGCCAGCTCACCACCGTGGCTAGCGGGGGTGGATGAGCAGTTCTTC. Full variable domain (rest looked up from reference TRBV18 and TRBJ2-1): NAGVMQNPRHLVRRRGQEARLRCSPMKGHSHVYWYRQLPEEGLKFMVYLQKENIIDESGMPKERFSAEFPKEGPSILRIQQVVRGDSAAYFCASSPPWLAGVDEQFFGPGTRLTVL.

The V gene is TRBV5-1, the J gene TRBJ2-1; perhaps TRBD1 as D (6 bases). Germline assignment: CDR1 SGHRS and CDR2 YFSETQ. The CDR3 totals 14 residues. Trimming shortened V by 3 bases and J by 6 bases, and 13 bases separated the two germline ends. CDR3 region: CASSSPTGFNEQFF. CDR3 in DNA: TGCGCCAGCAGCTCGCCCACAGGGTTCAATGAGCAGTTCTTC.

The rearrangement joins TRBV27 to TRBJ2-5, with D perhaps TRBD1 (6 bases). Germline V gene sequence: CDR1 MNHEY, CDR2 SMNVEV (reference sequence). Trimming stripped 3 bases from V and 3 bases from J, with 11 bases between. This CDR3 comprises 14 residues. The CDR3 sequence: CASSFGQMEETQYF. The CDR3 nucleotides are TGTGCCAGCAGTTTCGGACAGATGGAAGAGACCCAGTACTTC.

This clone was detected once. The chain combines TRBV30 with TRBJ2-5, with 11 bases aligning to TRBD2. The CDR3 has 15 residues. In germline, CDR1 is GTSNPN, CDR2 SVGIG (reference sequence). V lost 1 base to trimming and J lost 7 bases; unmatched junction nucleotides: 8. Written as DNA, the CDR3 is TGTGCCTGGAGTGCGCTAGCGGGGGGTCGGGGGACCCAGTACTTC. Translated, it gives CAWSALAGGRGTQYF.

The rearrangement joins TRBV10-3 to TRBJ2-1; 8 nucleotides agree with TRBD1. Germline V CDR1 and CDR2: ENHRY, SYGVKD. Losses at the gene ends were 3 bases for V and 5 bases for J; bases not matched to a gene: 6. The CDR3 extends over 15 amino acids. Here the CDR3 DNA reads TGTGCCATCAGTGATCGACAGGGGACACACAATGAGCAGTTCTTC. This encodes CAISDRQGTHNEQFF.

The chain is built from TRBV6-5 and TRBJ1-1; the match to TRBD1 covers 9 bases. This CDR3 comprises 15 residues. CDR1 and CDR2 (germline): MNHEY, SVGAGI. V trimming: 6 bases; J trimming: 4 bases; junction bases outside the gene matches: 9. CDR3 loop: CASRPLQGAVTEAFF. The CDR3 DNA reads TGTGCCAGCAGGCCGTTACAGGGGGCGGTCACTGAAGCTTTCTTT.

The chain recombines TRBV5-6 with TRBJ1-6, with D unclear. CDR3 length: 17 residues. The V end lost 3 bases, the J end lost 0 bases, and 13 bases lay between the germline ends. The germline gives CDR1 SGHDT, CDR2 YYEEEE. The DNA of the CDR3 is TGTGCCAGCAGCTCAACAACGGAGAGCTCCTATAATTCACCCCTCCACTTT. As protein: CASSSTTESSYNSPLHF.

Only one count was recorded for this clone. J is TRBJ2-3 and V is TRBV5-4; 8 bases align to TRBD1. The CDR3 consists of 14 residues. CDR1 is SGHNT, CDR2 YYREEE, per germline (reference sequence). V lost 4 bases, J lost 4 bases, and 5 bases stayed unmatched. Here the CDR3 reads CASSGGQGADTQYF. The CDR3 nucleotides are TGTGCCAGCAGCGGTGGACAGGGAGCAGATACGCAGTATTTT.

The J gene is TRBJ2-1, the V gene TRBV24-1; TRBD2 matches at 9 bases. CDR1 is KGHDR and CDR2 is SFDVKD in the germline V gene. Unmatched junction bases numbered 9, after V lost 3 bases and J lost 7 bases. The CDR3 has 16 amino acids. The CDR3 loop reads CATSDRSSGAPNEQFF. The CDR3 region has the DNA TGTGCCACCAGTGATCGTTCTAGCGGGGCGCCGAATGAGCAGTTCTTC.

The genes are TRBV18 and TRBJ1-3, with D possibly TRBD1 on 5 matching bases. Deletions cut 4 bases from V and 0 bases from J, with 19 bases between. The CDR3 runs 18 residues. Germline CDR1 KGHSH, CDR2 LQKENI. The chain's CDR3 is CASSRGDSPLPSGNTIYF. The CDR3 nucleotides read TGTGCCAGCTCACGAGGCGACAGTCCTCTCCCCTCTGGAAACACCATATATTTT.

The rearrangement links TRBV3-1 (or the pseudogene TRBV3-2) to TRBJ1-2; TRBD1 aligns across 7 bases. The junction had 2 bases not matched to a gene; V was cut back by 0 bases and J by 1 base. Germline lookup yields CDR1 LGHDT and CDR2 YNNKEL (reference sequence). This CDR3 region has 15 residues. CDR3 amino acids: CASSQEGQINYGYTF. DNA of the CDR3: TGTGCCAGCAGCCAAGAGGGACAGATTAACTATGGCTACACCTTC.

This clone was counted ten times or more. The chain combines TRBV6-5 with TRBJ1-1; TRBD1 agrees at 9 bases. After removal of 0 bases from V and 10 bases from J, the junction contained 3 bases not matched to a gene. CDR3 length: 13 amino acids. CDR1 and CDR2 (germline): MNHEY, SVGAGI. The CDR3: CASSYSRDRAAFF. CDR3 DNA: TGTGCCAGCAGTTACTCGAGGGACAGGGCAGCTTTCTTT.

The chain couples TRBV6-5 to TRBJ1-2; weak D call: TRBD1 (6 bases). Trimming took off 7 bases at V and 5 bases at J, with 14 bases between the two ends. CDR3 length: 13 residues. Germline V gene data show CDR1 as MNHEY and CDR2 as SVGAGI. CDR3 nucleotide sequence: TGTGCCAGCAACAACAGGGAGAGGTATGGCTACACCTTC. Its protein is CASNNRERYGYTF.

Notes on this clone: Distinct nucleotide sequences in the sample also encode this CDR3. The rearrangement links TRBV6-5 to TRBJ2-1; 10 positions match TRBD2. Germline V gene lookup returns CDR1 MNHEY and CDR2 SVGAGI. The CDR3 runs to 13 residues. Germline trimming cut 6 bases from V and 4 bases from J; bases unmatched to any gene: 0. CDR3 sequence: CASRTSGYNEQFF. The CDR3 DNA is TGTGCCAGCAGGACTAGCGGGTACAATGAGCAGTTCTTC.

The J gene is TRBJ2-3, the V gene TRBV5-1; a weak D match, TRBD1 (6 bases). Germline V gene sequence: CDR1 SGHRS, CDR2 YFSETQ. Trimming cost V 2 bases and J 0 bases, with 16 bases left between them. This CDR3 contains 17 residues. The CDR3 coding sequence is TGCGCCAGCAGCTTAGGGGTTGGCAGGGGTAGCACAGATACGCAGTATTTT. Protein sequence: CASSLGVGRGSTDTQYF.

This chain joins TRBV9 and TRBJ2-5; tentative D call: TRBD1 (6 bases). The CDR3 has 14 residues. Germline V gives CDR1 SGDLS, CDR2 YYNGEE. With 6 bases removed from V and 4 bases from J, the gap between germline ends came to 16 bases. The CDR3 DNA is TGTGCCAGCACTCCCCGTGGGGGCGGAGAGACCCAGTACTTC. Translation: CASTPRGGGETQYF.

The J gene is TRBJ2-6, the V gene TRBV13; no clear D. V lost 5 bases, J lost 2 bases, and 7 bases lay in between. CDR1 and CDR2 from the germline V gene are PRHDT and FYEKMQ (reference sequence). The CDR3 has 14 residues. The CDR3 nucleotides read TGTGCCAGCAGCCCCTCCGCTGGGGCCAACGTCCTGACTTTC. Translation: CASSPSAGANVLTF.